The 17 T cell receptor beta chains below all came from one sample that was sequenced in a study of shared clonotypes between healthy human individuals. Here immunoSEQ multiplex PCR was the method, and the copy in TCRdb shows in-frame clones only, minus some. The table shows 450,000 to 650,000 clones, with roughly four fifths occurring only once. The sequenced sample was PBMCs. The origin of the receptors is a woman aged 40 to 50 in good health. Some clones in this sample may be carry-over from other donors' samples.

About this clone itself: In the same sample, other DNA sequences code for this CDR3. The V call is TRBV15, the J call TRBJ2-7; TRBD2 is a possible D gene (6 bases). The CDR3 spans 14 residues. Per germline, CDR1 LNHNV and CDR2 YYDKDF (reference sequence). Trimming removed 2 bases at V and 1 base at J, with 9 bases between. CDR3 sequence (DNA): TGTGCCACCAGCAGAACGGGAGCATCCTACGAGCAGTACTTC. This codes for CATSRTGASYEQYF.

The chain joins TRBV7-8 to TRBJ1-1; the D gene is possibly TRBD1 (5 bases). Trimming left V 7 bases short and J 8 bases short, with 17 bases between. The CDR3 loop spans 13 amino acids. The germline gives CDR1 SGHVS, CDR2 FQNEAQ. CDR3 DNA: TGTGCCAGCAACTCCGTGGGCGGGGGAGAAGCTTTCTTT. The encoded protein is CASNSVGGGEAFF.

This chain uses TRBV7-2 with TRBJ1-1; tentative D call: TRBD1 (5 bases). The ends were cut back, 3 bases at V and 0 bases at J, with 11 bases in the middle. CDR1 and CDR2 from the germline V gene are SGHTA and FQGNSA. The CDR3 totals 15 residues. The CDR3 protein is CASSFGGGMNTEAFF. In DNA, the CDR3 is TGTGCCAGCAGCTTTGGGGGTGGCATGAACACTGAAGCTTTCTTT. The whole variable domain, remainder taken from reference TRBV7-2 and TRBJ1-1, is GAGVSQSPSNKVTEKGKDVELRCDPISGHTALYWYRQSLGQGLEFLIYFQGNSAPDKSGLPSDRFSAERTGGSVSTLTIQRTQQEDSAVYLCASSFGGGMNTEAFFGQGTRLTVV.

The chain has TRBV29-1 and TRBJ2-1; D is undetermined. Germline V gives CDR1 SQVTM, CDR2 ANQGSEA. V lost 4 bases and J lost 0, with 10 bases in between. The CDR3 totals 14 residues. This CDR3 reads CSVVKLSSYNEQFF. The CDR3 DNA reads TGCAGCGTTGTGAAACTGAGCTCCTACAATGAGCAGTTCTTC.

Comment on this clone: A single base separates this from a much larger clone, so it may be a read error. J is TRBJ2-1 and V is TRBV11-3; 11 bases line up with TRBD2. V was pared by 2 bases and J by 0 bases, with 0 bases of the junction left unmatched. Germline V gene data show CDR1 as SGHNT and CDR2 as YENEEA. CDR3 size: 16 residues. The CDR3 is CASSLTSGSSYNEQFF. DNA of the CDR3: TGTGCCAGCAGCTTAACTAGCGGGAGCTCCTACAATGAGCAGTTCTTC. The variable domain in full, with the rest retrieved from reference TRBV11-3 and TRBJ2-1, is EAGVVQSPRYKIIEKKQPVAFWCNPISGHNTLYWYLQNLGQGPELLIRYENEEAVDDSQLPKDRFSAERLKGVDSTLKIQPAELGDSAVYLCASSLTSGSSYNEQFFGPGTRLTVL.

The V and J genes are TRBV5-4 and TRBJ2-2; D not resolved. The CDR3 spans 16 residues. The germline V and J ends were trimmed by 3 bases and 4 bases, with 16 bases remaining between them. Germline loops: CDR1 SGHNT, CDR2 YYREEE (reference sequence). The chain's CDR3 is CASSSPAETVTGELFF. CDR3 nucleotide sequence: TGTGCCAGCAGCTCGCCTGCCGAGACCGTCACCGGGGAGCTGTTTTTT. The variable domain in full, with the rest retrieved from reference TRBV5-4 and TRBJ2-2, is ETGVTQSPTHLIKTRGQQVTLRCSSQSGHNTVSWYQQALGQGPQFIFQYYREEENGRGNFPPRFSGLQFPNYSSELNVNALELDDSALYLCASSSPAETVTGELFFGEGSRLTVL.

The CDR3 spells CASSRGTGDLSGELFF. The CDR3 nucleotides read TGTGCCAGCAGCAGAGGGACAGGGGATTTGTCCGGGGAGCTGTTTTTT. V usage is TRBV5-6 and J usage is TRBJ2-2, with TRBD1 matching over 10 bases. J was trimmed by 6 bases and V by 4 bases; bases with no gene match: 9. Germline assignment: CDR1 SGHDT and CDR2 YYEEEE. This CDR3 is 16 amino acids long. The variable domain in full, completed from reference TRBV5-6 and TRBJ2-2, reads DAGVTQSPTHLIKTRGQQVTLRCSPKSGHDTVSWYQQALGQGPQFIFQYYEEEERQRGNFPDRFSGHQFPNYSSELNVNALLLGDSALYLCASSRGTGDLSGELFFGEGSRLTVL.

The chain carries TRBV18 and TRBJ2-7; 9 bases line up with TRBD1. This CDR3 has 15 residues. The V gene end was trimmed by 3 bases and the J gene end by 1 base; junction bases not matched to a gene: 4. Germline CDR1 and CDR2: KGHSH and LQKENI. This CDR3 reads CASSPDGTGSYEQYF. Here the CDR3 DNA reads TGTGCCAGCTCACCTGACGGGACAGGGTCCTACGAGCAGTACTTC.

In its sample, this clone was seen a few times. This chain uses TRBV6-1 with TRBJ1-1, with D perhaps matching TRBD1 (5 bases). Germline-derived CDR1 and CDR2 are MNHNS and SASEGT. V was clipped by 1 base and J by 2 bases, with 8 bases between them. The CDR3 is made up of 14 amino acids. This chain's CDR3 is CASSEGGVNTEAFF. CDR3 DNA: TGTGCCAGCAGTGAAGGGGGCGTCAACACTGAAGCTTTCTTT.

CDR3 sequence reads: CASRPGLDNQPQHF. The CDR3 DNA is TGTGCCAGCAGACCGGGACTTGATAATCAGCCCCAGCATTTT. V gene TRBV27 combines with J gene TRBJ1-5, with D perhaps matching TRBD1 (5 bases). The CDR3 is made up of 14 amino acids. Between the trimmed V and J ends, which lost 6 bases and 4 bases, there was a span of 13 bases. Germline-derived CDR1 and CDR2 are MNHEY and SMNVEV (reference sequence).

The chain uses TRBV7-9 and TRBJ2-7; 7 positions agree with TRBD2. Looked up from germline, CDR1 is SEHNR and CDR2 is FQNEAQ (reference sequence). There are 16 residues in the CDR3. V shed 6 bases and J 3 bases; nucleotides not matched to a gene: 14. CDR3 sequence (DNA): TGTGCCAGCAGGTCTTCGGCCCTAGCGGCGGACTACGAGCAGTACTTC. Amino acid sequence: CASRSSALAADYEQYF.

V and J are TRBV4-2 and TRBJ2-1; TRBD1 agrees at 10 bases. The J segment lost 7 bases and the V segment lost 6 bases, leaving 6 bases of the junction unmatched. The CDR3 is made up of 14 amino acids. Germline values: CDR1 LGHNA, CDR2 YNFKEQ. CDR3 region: CASRGQGSRNEQFF. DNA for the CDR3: TGTGCCAGCAGGGGACAGGGGTCACGGAATGAGCAGTTCTTC.

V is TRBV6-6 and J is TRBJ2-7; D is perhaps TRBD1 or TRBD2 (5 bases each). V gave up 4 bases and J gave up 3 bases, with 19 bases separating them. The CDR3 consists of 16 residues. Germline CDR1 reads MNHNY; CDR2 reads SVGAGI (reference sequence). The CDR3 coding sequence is TGTGCCAGCAGTTCCCCACGAGGGGCCTCCAACTACGAGCAGTACTTC. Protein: CASSSPRGASNYEQYF.

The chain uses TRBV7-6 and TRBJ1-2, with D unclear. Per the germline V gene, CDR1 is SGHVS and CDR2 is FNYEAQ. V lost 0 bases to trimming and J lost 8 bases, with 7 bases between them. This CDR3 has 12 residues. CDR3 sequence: CASSLAGWGYTF. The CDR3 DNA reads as TGTGCCAGCAGCTTAGCAGGGTGGGGCTACACCTTC.

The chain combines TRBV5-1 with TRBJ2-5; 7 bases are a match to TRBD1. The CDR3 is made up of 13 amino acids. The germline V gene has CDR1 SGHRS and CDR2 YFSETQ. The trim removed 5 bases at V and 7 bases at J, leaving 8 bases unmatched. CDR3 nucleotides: TGCGCCAGCAGTAAAACAGGGGATTCGACCCAGTACTTC. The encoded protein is CASSKTGDSTQYF.

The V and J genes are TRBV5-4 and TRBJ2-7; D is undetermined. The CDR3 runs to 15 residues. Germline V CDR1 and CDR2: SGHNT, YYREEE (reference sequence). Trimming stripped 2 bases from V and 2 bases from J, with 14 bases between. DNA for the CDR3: TGTGCCAGCAGCTTTGGCAAGAAGGCGCCCTACGAGCAGTACTTC. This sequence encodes CASSFGKKAPYEQYF.

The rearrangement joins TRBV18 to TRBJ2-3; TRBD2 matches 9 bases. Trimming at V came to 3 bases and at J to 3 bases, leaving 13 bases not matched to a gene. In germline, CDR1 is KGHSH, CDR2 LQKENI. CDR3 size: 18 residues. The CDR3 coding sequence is TGTGCCAGCTCACCGTACCGTGGAGCGGGAGGAAGGACAGATACGCAGTATTTT. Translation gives CASSPYRGAGGRTDTQYF.